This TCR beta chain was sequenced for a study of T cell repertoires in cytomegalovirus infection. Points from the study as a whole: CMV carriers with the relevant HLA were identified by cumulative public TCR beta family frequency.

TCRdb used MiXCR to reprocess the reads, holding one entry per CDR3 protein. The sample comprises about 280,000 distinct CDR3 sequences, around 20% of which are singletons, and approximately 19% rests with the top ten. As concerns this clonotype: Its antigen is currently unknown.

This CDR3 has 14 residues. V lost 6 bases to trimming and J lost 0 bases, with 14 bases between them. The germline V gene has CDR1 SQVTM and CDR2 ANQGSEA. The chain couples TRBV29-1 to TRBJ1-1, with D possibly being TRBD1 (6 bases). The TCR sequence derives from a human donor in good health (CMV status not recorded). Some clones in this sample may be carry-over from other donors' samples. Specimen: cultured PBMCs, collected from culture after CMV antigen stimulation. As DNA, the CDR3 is TGCAGCGTCCAACAGGGAGGTCTGAACACTGAAGCTTTCTTT. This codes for CSVQQGGLNTEAFF. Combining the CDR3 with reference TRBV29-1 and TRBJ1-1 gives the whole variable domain SAVISQKPSRDICQRGTSLTIQCQVDSQVTMMFWYRQQPGQSLTLIATANQGSEATYESGFVIDKFPISRPNLTFSTLTVSNMSPEDSSIYLCSVQQGGLNTEAFFGQGTRLTVV.